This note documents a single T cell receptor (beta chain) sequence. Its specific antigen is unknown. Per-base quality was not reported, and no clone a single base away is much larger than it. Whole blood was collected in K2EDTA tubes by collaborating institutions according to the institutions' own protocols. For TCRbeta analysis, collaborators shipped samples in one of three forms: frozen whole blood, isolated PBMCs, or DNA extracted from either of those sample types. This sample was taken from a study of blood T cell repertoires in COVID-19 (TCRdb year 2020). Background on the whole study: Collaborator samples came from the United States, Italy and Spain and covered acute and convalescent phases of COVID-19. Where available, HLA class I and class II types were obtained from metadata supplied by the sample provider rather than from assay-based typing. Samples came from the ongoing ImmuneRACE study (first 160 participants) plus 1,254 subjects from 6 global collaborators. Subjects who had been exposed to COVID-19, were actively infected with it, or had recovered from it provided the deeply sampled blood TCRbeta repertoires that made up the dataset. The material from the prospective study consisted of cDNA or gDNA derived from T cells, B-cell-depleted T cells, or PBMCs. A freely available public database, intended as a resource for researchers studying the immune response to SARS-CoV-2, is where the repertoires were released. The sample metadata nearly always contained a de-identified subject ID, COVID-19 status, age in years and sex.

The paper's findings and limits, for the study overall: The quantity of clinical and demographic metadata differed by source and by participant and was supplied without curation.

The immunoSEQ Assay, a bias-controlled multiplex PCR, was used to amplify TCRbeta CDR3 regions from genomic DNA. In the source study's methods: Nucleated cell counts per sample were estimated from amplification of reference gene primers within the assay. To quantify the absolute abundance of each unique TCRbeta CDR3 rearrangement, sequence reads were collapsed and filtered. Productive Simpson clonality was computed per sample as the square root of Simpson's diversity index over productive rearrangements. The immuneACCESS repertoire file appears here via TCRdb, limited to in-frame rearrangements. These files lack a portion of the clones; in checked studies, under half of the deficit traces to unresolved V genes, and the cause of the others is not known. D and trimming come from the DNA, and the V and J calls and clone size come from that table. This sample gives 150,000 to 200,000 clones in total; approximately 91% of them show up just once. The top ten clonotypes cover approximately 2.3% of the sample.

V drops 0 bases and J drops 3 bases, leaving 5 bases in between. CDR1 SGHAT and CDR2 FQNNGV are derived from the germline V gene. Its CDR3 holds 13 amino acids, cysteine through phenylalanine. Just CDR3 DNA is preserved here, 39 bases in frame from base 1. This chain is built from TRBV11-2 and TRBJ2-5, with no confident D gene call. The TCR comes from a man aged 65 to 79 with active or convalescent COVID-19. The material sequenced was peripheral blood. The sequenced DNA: TGTGCCAGCAGCTTAGATTTAAAAGAGACCCAGTACTTC. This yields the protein CASSLDLKETQYF.